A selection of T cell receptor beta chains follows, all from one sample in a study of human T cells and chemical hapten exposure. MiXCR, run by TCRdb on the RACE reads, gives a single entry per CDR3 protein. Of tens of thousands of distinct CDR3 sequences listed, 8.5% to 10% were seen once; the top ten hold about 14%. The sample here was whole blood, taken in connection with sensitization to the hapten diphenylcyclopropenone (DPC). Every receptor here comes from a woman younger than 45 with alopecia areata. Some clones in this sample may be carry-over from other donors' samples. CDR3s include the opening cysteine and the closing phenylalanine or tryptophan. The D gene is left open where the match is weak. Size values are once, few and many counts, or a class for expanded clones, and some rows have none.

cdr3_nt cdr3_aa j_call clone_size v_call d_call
TGTGCCAGCAGTTACTCAAGGGGGGATGCCCTGAGAGAGCAGTACTTC CASSYSRGDALREQYF TRBJ2-7 few TRBV6-2/TRBV6-3 -
TGTGCCAGCAGCTTCAGGGAGCTCGGGGAGCTGTTTTTT CASSFRELGELFF TRBJ2-2 many TRBV21-1 -
TGTGCCAGCAGCTTAGTTGGCGGGGAAATTACAGATACGCAGTATTTT CASSLVGGEITDTQYF TRBJ2-3 many TRBV7-6 -
TGTGCCAGTATATATTCAGGGGGACCGGGCAATCAGCCCCAGCATTTT CASIYSGGPGNQPQHF TRBJ1-5 many TRBV19 TRBD1
TGTGCCAGCAGTGCCGGGACTAGCGGATCCTACGAGCAGTACTTC CASSAGTSGSYEQYF TRBJ2-7 many TRBV6-1 TRBD2
TGTGCCAGCAGTTTATCCCCTACAAAGGGTTTAAACTATGGCTACACCTTC CASSLSPTKGLNYGYTF TRBJ1-2 - TRBV12-3/TRBV12-4 -
TGTGCCAGCAGTCCTACCGGGACAGGTTATGGCTACACCTTC CASSPTGTGYGYTF TRBJ1-2 many TRBV28 TRBD1
TGTGCCAGCAGCTTAACATTTGTGTGGGAGCAGTTCTTC CASSLTFVWEQFF TRBJ2-1 many TRBV7-8 -
TGTGCCAGCAGTTACTCGGCGGGCGCCTCCTACGAGCAGTACTTC CASSYSAGASYEQYF TRBJ2-7 - TRBV6-5 -
TGTGCCAGCAGTTCCCTAATCCGGGACGGCTCCTACGAGCAGTACTTC CASSSLIRDGSYEQYF TRBJ2-7 many TRBV12-3/TRBV12-4 -
TGTGCCAGCAGTTTATTTGGCGGGGGGGTTAGCTACAATGAGCAGTTCTTC CASSLFGGGVSYNEQFF TRBJ2-1 many TRBV12-3/TRBV12-4 TRBD2
TGTGCCAGCAGCCGTGGACTAGCGGGGAGTAATGAGCAGTTCTTC CASSRGLAGSNEQFF TRBJ2-1 - TRBV11-2 TRBD2
TGTGCCAGCAGTGAACTACGGCGGACAGCCCTCTTGGAGCAGTACTTC CASSELRRTALLEQYF TRBJ2-7 many TRBV6-1 -
TGTGCCAGCAGCCACTCTAAAATAGGGAGTCTCGAGCAGTTCTTC CASSHSKIGSLEQFF TRBJ2-1 many TRBV3-1 -
TGTGCCGAGGGGGCAGGGTTCACCGGGGAGCTGTTTTTT CAEGAGFTGELFF TRBJ2-2 - TRBV12-3/TRBV12-4 TRBD1
TGTGCCAGTAGTGTCCGACAGGGCGGTCAGCCCCAGCATTTT CASSVRQGGQPQHF TRBJ1-5 few TRBV19 TRBD1
TGTGCCAGCAGCTCCGGGACAGGGGGCCTCGAGCAGTACTTC CASSSGTGGLEQYF TRBJ2-7 - TRBV7-8 TRBD1
TGTGCCAGCAGCCAAGGACAGCGGTTAGGTTCACCCCTCCACTTT CASSQGQRLGSPLHF TRBJ1-6 few TRBV3-1 -
TGTGCCAGTCGTGACAGGGCGGCGGGACAGCCCCAGCATTTT CASRDRAAGQPQHF TRBJ1-5 - TRBV19 TRBD1
TGTGCCAGTAGTGGGCAGGAAAAACTGTTTTTT CASSGQEKLFF TRBJ1-4 few TRBV19 -
TGTGCCAGCAGTGTAGCGGGGGGGCATGACACCGGGGAGCTGTTTTTT CASSVAGGHDTGELFF TRBJ2-2 many TRBV27 TRBD2
TGTGCCATCTCCTTCGGTCGGGACAGATCCTACGAGCAGTACTTC CAISFGRDRSYEQYF TRBJ2-7 few TRBV7-3 TRBD1
TGCAGCGTTGTACCCTGGGAAGGCACTGAAGCTTTCTTT CSVVPWEGTEAFF TRBJ1-1 - TRBV29-1 -